This TCR beta chain was identified in a study of blood T cell repertoires in COVID-19. Whole-study context: In each case, the material was cDNA or gDNA derived from T cells, B-cell-depleted T cells, or PBMCs.

Germline CDR1 and CDR2: SGHTA and FQGNSA. V lost 1 base and J 0 bases, leaving 6 bases between the germline ends. The CDR3 runs to 15 residues. Sequenced by immunoSEQ multiplex PCR; TCRdb stores in-frame clones only, minus some. This sample has a few hundred thousand clones, with about 82% found just once. The sequenced sample consisted of peripheral blood. The clonotype comes from a man older than 75 with acute or convalescent COVID-19. The chain couples TRBV7-2 to TRBJ1-4; no clear D. The CDR3 bases are TGTGCCAGCAGCTTAGTAACGGCAACTAATGAAAAACTGTTTTTT. As protein: CASSLVTATNEKLFF.